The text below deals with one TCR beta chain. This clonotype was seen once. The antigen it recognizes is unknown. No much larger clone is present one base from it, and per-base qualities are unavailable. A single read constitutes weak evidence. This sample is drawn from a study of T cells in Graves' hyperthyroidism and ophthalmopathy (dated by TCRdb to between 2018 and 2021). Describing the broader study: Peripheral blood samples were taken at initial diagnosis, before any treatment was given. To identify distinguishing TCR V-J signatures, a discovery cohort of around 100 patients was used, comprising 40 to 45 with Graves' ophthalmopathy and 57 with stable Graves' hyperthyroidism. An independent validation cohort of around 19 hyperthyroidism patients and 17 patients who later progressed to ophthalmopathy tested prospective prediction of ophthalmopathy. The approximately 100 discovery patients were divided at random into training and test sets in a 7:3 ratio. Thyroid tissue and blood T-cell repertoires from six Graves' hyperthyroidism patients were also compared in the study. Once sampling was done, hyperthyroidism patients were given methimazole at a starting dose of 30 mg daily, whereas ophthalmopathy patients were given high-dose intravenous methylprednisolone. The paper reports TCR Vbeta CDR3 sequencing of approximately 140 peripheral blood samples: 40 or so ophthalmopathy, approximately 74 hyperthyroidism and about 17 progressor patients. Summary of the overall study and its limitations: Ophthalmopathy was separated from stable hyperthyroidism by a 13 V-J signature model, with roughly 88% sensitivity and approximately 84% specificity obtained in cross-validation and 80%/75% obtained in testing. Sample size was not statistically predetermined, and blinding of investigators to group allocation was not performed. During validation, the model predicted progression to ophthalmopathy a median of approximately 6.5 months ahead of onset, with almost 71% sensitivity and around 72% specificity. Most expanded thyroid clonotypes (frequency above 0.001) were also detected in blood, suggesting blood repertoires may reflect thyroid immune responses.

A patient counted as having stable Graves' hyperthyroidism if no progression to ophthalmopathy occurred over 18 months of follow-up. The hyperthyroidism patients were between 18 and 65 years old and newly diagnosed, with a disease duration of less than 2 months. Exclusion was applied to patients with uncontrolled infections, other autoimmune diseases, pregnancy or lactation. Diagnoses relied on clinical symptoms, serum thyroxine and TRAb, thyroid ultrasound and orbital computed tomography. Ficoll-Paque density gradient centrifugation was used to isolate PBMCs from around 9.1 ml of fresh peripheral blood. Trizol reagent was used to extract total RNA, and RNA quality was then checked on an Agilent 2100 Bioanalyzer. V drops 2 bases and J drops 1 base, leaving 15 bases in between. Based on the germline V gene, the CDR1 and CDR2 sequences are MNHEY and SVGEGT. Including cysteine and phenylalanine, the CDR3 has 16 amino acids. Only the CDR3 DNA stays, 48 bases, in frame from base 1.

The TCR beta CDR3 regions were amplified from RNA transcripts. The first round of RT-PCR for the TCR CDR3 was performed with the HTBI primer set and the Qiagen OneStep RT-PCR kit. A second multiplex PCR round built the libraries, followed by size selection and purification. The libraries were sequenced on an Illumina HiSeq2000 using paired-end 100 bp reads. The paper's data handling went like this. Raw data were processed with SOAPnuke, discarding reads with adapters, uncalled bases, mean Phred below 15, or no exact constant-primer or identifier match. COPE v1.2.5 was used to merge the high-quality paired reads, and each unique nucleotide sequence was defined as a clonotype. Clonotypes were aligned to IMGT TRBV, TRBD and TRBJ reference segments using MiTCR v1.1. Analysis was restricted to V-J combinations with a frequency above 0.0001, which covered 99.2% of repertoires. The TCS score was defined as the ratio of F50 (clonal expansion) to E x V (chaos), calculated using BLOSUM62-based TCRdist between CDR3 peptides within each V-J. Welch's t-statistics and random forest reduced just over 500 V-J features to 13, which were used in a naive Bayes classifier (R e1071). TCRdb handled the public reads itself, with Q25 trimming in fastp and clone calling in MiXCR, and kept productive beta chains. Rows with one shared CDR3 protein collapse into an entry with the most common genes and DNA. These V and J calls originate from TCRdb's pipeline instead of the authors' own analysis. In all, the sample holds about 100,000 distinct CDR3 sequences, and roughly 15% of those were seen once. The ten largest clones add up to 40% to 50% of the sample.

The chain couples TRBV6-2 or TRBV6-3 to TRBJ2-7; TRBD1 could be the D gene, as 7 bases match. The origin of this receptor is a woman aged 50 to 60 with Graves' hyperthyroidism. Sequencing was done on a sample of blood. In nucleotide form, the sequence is TGTGCCAGCAGTTACCCCAGGGGGGCCGGGTCCTACGAGCAGTACTTC. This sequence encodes CASSYPRGAGSYEQYF.